This passage covers 31 T cell receptor beta chains from one sample sequenced in a study of blood T cell repertoires in COVID-19. Using immunoSEQ multiplex PCR, the repertoire was profiled, and TCRdb retains in-frame clones only, with some absent. The sample has roughly 250,000 clones; 80% to 85% are singletons. The sequencing sample was made of peripheral blood. All receptors come from a woman aged 55-75 years with active or convalescent COVID-19.

The chain has TRBV6-1 and TRBJ1-6, with no clear D. V was trimmed by 2 bases and J by 9 bases, leaving 8 bases between them. This CDR3 region has 13 residues. Germline V gives CDR1 MNHNS, CDR2 SASEGT. CDR3 region: CASSESGISPLHF. Here the CDR3 DNA reads TGTGCCAGCAGTGAATCGGGGATTTCACCCCTCCACTTT.

The chain is built from TRBV6-5 and TRBJ1-2; D is perhaps TRBD1 (5 bases). Germline V gene lookup returns CDR1 MNHEY and CDR2 SVGAGI. V lost 5 bases to trimming and J lost 4 bases, with 17 bases between them. The length of the CDR3 is 15 residues. The CDR3 sequence is CASSRLSTASYGYTF. CDR3 bases: TGTGCCAGCAGTCGCCTATCGACAGCTAGCTATGGCTACACCTTC.

CDR3 amino acids: CASSSAESYNTEAFF. DNA for the CDR3: TGTGCCAGCAGTTCCGCGGAGTCCTACAACACTGAAGCTTTCTTT. V is TRBV6-6 and J is TRBJ1-1, with D hard to call. Germline CDR1 and CDR2: MNHNY and SVGAGI (reference sequence). The CDR3 spans 15 residues. V lost 4 bases and J lost 2, with 14 bases in between.

CDR3: CASSLASGTDHYEQYF. In DNA form, the CDR3 reads TGTGCCAGCAGCTTAGCTTCCGGGACAGACCACTACGAGCAGTACTTC. V usage is TRBV7-2 and J usage is TRBJ2-7, with TRBD1 identical over 7 bases. Germline CDR1 and CDR2: SGHTA and FQGNSA. The CDR3 is 16 residues long. The V segment lost 0 bases and the J segment 3 bases; nucleotides outside the gene matches: 8.

There are a few counts of this clone. The gene calls are TRBV9 and TRBJ2-5; the match to TRBD1 covers 9 bases. The CDR3 length is 18 residues. The V gene end was trimmed by 0 bases and the J gene end by 1 base; junction bases not matched to a gene: 10. Germline V gene data show CDR1 as SGDLS and CDR2 as YYNGEE. The CDR3 sequence is CASSVGDRVSGPQETQYF. CDR3 nucleotides: TGTGCCAGCAGCGTAGGGGACAGGGTATCGGGACCCCAAGAGACCCAGTACTTC.

The gene calls are TRBV19 and TRBJ1-5; D call uncertain. Germline CDR1 LNHDA, CDR2 SQIVND (reference sequence). This CDR3 comprises 13 residues. V lost 0 bases to trimming and J lost 7 bases, with 7 bases between them. The CDR3 DNA reads as TGTGCCAGTAGTATAGATCGGCGGCAGCCCCAGCATTTT. It translates to CASSIDRRQPQHF.

This clone was detected only once. V is TRBV15 and J is TRBJ2-3, with 9 bases that match TRBD2. V dropped 0 bases and J dropped 3; count of bases not matched to a gene: 4. CDR1 LNHNV and CDR2 YYDKDF come from the germline V gene (reference sequence). The CDR3 runs 16 residues. The CDR3: CATSRDWRGGTDTQYF. CDR3 nucleotides: TGTGCCACCAGCAGAGATTGGCGGGGGGGGACAGATACGCAGTATTTT.

The chain employs TRBV6-5 and TRBJ1-2, with D perhaps TRBD1 (5 bases). CDR3 size: 12 residues. V was cut by 6 bases and J by 4 bases, with 9 bases left in between. CDR1 and CDR2 from the germline V gene are MNHEY and SVGAGI. In DNA form, the CDR3 reads TGTGCCAGCAGGGAGGGGATCTATGGCTACACCTTC. Residues: CASREGIYGYTF.

V and J are TRBV18 and TRBJ1-2, with D maybe TRBD1 (5 bases). Germline-derived CDR1 and CDR2 are KGHSH and LQKENI. V gave up 5 bases and J gave up 6 bases, with 13 bases separating them. The CDR3 is made up of 13 amino acids. The CDR3: CASSATVADGYTF. DNA of the CDR3: TGTGCCAGCTCAGCGACAGTTGCGGATGGCTACACCTTC.

The chain is built from TRBV12-3 or TRBV12-4 and TRBJ2-1; tentative D call: TRBD2 (5 bases). Trimming stripped 6 bases from V and 4 bases from J, with 10 bases between. This CDR3 spans 13 amino acids. The CDR3 coding sequence is TGTGCCAGCAGCCCAGGACTGTACAATGAGCAGTTCTTC. Translation: CASSPGLYNEQFF.

The chain employs TRBV29-1 and TRBJ1-2, with 7 bases aligning to TRBD1. CDR3 length: 14 residues. V lost 1 base, J lost 7 bases, and 9 bases stayed unmatched. The germline gives CDR1 SQVTM, CDR2 ANQGSEA. As DNA, the CDR3 is TGCAGCGTTGAAGTTGGCAGGGGGGTTGCTGGCTACACCTTC. Its protein is CSVEVGRGVAGYTF.

Remarks on this clone: The sample carries other DNA sequences with the same CDR3. The chain links TRBV19 to TRBJ1-5, with 12 bases identical to TRBD1. V shed 6 bases and J 6 bases; nucleotides not matched to a gene: 6. The CDR3 runs to 15 residues. Looked up from germline, CDR1 is LNHDA and CDR2 is SQIVND (reference sequence). The CDR3 spells CASSGTGGASQPQHF. CDR3 DNA: TGTGCCAGTAGCGGGACAGGGGGCGCAAGTCAGCCCCAGCATTTT. The entire variable domain, with the rest obtained from reference TRBV19 and TRBJ1-5, is as follows: DGGITQSPKYLFRKEGQNVTLSCEQNLNHDAMYWYRQDPGQGLRLIYYSQIVNDFQKGDIAEGYSVSREKKESFPLTVTSAQKNPTAFYLCASSGTGGASQPQHFGDGTRLSIL.

This clone was seen a few times. The chain is built from TRBV13 and TRBJ2-2; no clear D. The CDR3 totals 14 residues. Trimming removed 0 bases from V and 6 bases from J, with 8 bases in between. CDR1 and CDR2 from the germline V gene are PRHDT and FYEKMQ (reference sequence). For the CDR3, the DNA is TGTGCCAGCAGCTTAGGGGTCAGCGCCGGGGAGCTGTTTTTT. Its protein is CASSLGVSAGELFF.

The chain employs TRBV6-5 and TRBJ2-7; D uncertain. The CDR3 totals 13 residues. Germline V gene lookup returns CDR1 MNHEY and CDR2 SVGAGI. Trimming shortened V by 6 bases and J by 4 bases, and 13 bases separated the two germline ends. CDR3 region: CASSRRPRYEQYF. As DNA, the CDR3 is TGTGCCAGCAGCCGTCGCCCTCGGTACGAGCAGTACTTC.

The CDR3 spells CASSKRQGSGTDTQYF. The CDR3, as DNA: TGTGCCAGCAGCAAACGACAGGGAAGCGGCACAGATACGCAGTATTTT. V is TRBV9 and J is TRBJ2-3, with 7 bases aligning to TRBD1. The germline CDR1 and CDR2 sequences are SGDLS and YYNGEE. The V gene end was trimmed by 4 bases and the J gene end by 1 base; junction bases not matched to a gene: 9. CDR3 length: 16 residues.

This clone was seen more than once but under ten times. V and J are TRBV11-2 and TRBJ1-2; 10 bases are a match to TRBD1. Germline lookup yields CDR1 SGHAT and CDR2 FQNNGV. V lost 5 bases, J lost 2 bases, and 5 bases stayed unmatched. The CDR3 is 15 amino acids. CDR3 residues: CASSPRTGGNYGYTF. CDR3 nucleotides: TGTGCCAGCAGCCCCCGGACAGGGGGGAACTATGGCTACACCTTC.

CDR3 bases: TGTGCCAGCAGCCCGGTTGGGGGGGCTGGCTACACCTTC. Its protein product is CASSPVGGAGYTF. The chain recombines TRBV5-4 with TRBJ1-2, with D possibly TRBD1 on 6 matching bases. V was clipped by 4 bases and J by 7 bases, with 14 bases between them. CDR3 length: 13 residues. Germline assignment: CDR1 SGHNT and CDR2 YYREEE (reference sequence).

The V gene is TRBV3-1 (or the pseudogene TRBV3-2), the J gene TRBJ1-6, with D maybe TRBD1 (5 bases). The CDR3 sequence is 16 residues long. Trimming shortened V by 0 bases and J by 7 bases, and 13 bases separated the two germline ends. The germline gives CDR1 LGHDT, CDR2 YNNKEL (reference sequence). The CDR3 sequence: CASSQEGAGGNSPLHF. The CDR3 DNA reads TGTGCCAGCAGCCAAGAAGGGGCAGGTGGCAATTCACCCCTCCACTTT.

The chain employs TRBV6-2 or TRBV6-3 and TRBJ1-5; 8 nucleotides align to TRBD1. CDR3 size: 15 residues. Germline CDR1 is MNHEY and CDR2 is SVGEGT. The junction had 3 bases not matched to a gene; V was cut back by 2 bases and J by 3 bases. CDR3 residues: CASSYDRGINQPQHF. Written as DNA, the CDR3 is TGTGCCAGCAGTTACGACAGGGGCATCAATCAGCCCCAGCATTTT.

The CDR3 nucleotides read TGTGCCAGCCCCGGGACAGGGGCCTACAATGAGCAGTTCTTC. Amino acid sequence: CASPGTGAYNEQFF. The rearrangement joins TRBV7-9 to TRBJ2-1, with TRBD1 identical over 10 bases. The CDR3 covers 14 residues. Germline loops: CDR1 SEHNR, CDR2 FQNEAQ (reference sequence). V dropped 8 bases and J dropped 2; count of bases not matched to a gene: 3.

The V gene is TRBV2, the J gene TRBJ1-5; D is ambiguous. There are 15 residues in the CDR3. V lost 8 bases, J lost 2 bases, and 16 bases lay in between. Germline lookup yields CDR1 SNHLY and CDR2 FYNNEI. The CDR3 sequence is CASQPAGMGNQPQHF. As DNA, the CDR3 is TGTGCCAGCCAGCCGGCGGGCATGGGCAATCAGCCCCAGCATTTT.

V is TRBV5-6 and J is TRBJ2-1; TRBD1 might be the D (6 bases). The V end lost 4 bases, the J end lost 12 bases, and 29 bases lay between the germline ends. The length of the CDR3 is 17 residues. Looked up from germline, CDR1 is SGHDT and CDR2 is YYEEEE. This chain's CDR3 is CASSRDLTGLTRIGQFF. The CDR3 nucleotides read TGTGCCAGCAGCAGGGACCTCACAGGGCTTACGAGGATTGGGCAGTTCTTC.

The chain uses TRBV19 and TRBJ2-5, with TRBD1 matching 7 bases. The trim removed 4 bases at V and 5 bases at J, leaving 10 bases unmatched. This CDR3 has 15 amino acids. In germline, CDR1 is LNHDA, CDR2 SQIVND (reference sequence). The CDR3 protein is CASSTWTGGSETQYF. Here the CDR3 DNA reads TGTGCCAGTAGTACTTGGACAGGAGGCTCTGAGACCCAGTACTTC.

In the case of this clone: In the same sample, other DNA sequences code for this CDR3. This sequence joins TRBV29-1 and TRBJ1-2, with 8 bases lining up with TRBD1. The trim removed 4 bases at V and 6 bases at J, leaving 1 base unmatched. From germline, CDR1 is SQVTM and CDR2 ANQGSEA. The CDR3 sequence is 11 residues long. The DNA for the CDR3 is TGCAGCGTTGGGACAGGGAATGGCTACACCTTC. This sequence encodes CSVGTGNGYTF.

This clone was found a few times. V usage is TRBV9 and J usage is TRBJ1-3; 7 bases are a match to TRBD1. The CDR3 consists of 14 residues. J gave up 3 bases and V 2 bases, and 2 bases lay outside the gene matches. Germline CDR1 reads SGDLS; CDR2 reads YYNGEE. CDR3 protein: CASSVSGGGNTIYF. CDR3 nucleotide sequence: TGTGCCAGCAGCGTGTCAGGGGGTGGAAACACCATATATTTT.

This clone came up once. V gene TRBV24-1 combines with J gene TRBJ2-5; TRBD2 agrees at 7 bases. V dropped 8 bases and J dropped 2; count of bases not matched to a gene: 4. This CDR3 region has 13 residues. Germline CDR1 KGHDR, CDR2 SFDVKD. In nucleotides, the CDR3 is TGTGCCACCACCTTGGGGGGGCAAGAGACCCAGTACTTC. Translation gives CATTLGGQETQYF.

The V and J genes are TRBV5-1 and TRBJ1-4; D call uncertain. The CDR3 has 15 amino acids. CDR1 and CDR2 (germline): SGHRS, YFSETQ. V was trimmed by 2 bases and J by 3 bases, leaving 11 bases between them. The CDR3 DNA is TGCGCCAGCAGCTTTGTCGGGGAGGCTAATGAAAAACTGTTTTTT. Amino acid sequence: CASSFVGEANEKLFF.

This clone was observed a single time. The rearrangement links TRBV18 to TRBJ1-5; 7 bases align to TRBD1. The length of the CDR3 is 16 residues. Germline CDR1 reads KGHSH; CDR2 reads LQKENI. The J segment lost 7 bases and the V segment lost 0 bases, leaving 9 bases of the junction unmatched. The CDR3 here is CASSPPSRGIGQPQHF. As DNA, the CDR3 is TGTGCCAGCTCACCACCGTCCAGGGGGATAGGGCAGCCCCAGCATTTT. Looking up the rest from reference TRBV18 and TRBJ1-5 gives the full variable domain: NAGVMQNPRHLVRRRGQEARLRCSPMKGHSHVYWYRQLPEEGLKFMVYLQKENIIDESGMPKERFSAEFPKEGPSILRIQQVVRGDSAAYFCASSPPSRGIGQPQHFGDGTRLSIL.

In this sample, this clone turned up a few times. The CDR3 nucleotides read TGTGCCAGCAGTGCAGGAGGCGGGGGGATTGGTGAGCAGTTCTTC. Translating it yields CASSAGGGGIGEQFF. The V gene is TRBV2, the J gene TRBJ2-1; 8 bases align to TRBD2. Germline assignment: CDR1 SNHLY and CDR2 FYNNEI. The trim removed 4 bases at V and 9 bases at J, leaving 11 bases unmatched. The CDR3 runs 15 residues.

The gene calls are TRBV12-3 or TRBV12-4 and TRBJ1-2; 9 bases are a match to TRBD1. This CDR3 has 13 amino acids. V lost 5 bases and J lost 4; bases outside the gene matches: 2. CDR3 sequence reads: CASSRTGVYGYTF. Here the CDR3 DNA reads TGTGCCAGCAGTCGGACAGGGGTCTATGGCTACACCTTC.

The chain combines TRBV11-3 with TRBJ2-7; perhaps TRBD1 as D (6 bases). Trimming removed 3 bases at V and 3 bases at J, with 15 bases between. The CDR3 is 15 amino acids. CDR1 is SGHNT, CDR2 YENEEA, per germline. DNA for the CDR3: TGTGCCAGCAGCTTGGACAGTTCGGCGGACTACGAGCAGTACTTC. Its protein is CASSLDSSADYEQYF.